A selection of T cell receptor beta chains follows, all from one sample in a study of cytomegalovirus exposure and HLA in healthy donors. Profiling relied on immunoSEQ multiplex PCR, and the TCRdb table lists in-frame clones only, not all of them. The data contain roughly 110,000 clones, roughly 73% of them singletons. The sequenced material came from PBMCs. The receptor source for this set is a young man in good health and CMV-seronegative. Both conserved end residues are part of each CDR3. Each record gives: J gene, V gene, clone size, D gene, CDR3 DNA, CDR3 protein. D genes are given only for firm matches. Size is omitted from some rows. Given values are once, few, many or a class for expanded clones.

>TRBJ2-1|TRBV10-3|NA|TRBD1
TGTGCCATCAGTGAGAGGGACAGGGGGTACAATGAGCAGTTCTTC
CAISERDRGYNEQFF
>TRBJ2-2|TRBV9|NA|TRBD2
TGTGCCAGCAGCTTTATAGCGGGGGCGAACACCGGGGAGCTGTTTTTT
CASSFIAGANTGELFF
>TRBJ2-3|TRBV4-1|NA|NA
TGCGCCAGCAGCCTCGCGGAGGGGAGAGATACGCAGTATTTT
CASSLAEGRDTQYF
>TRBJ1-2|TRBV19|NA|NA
TGTGCCAGTAGTCTCCGACTCGGATCAGATGGCTACACCTTC
CASSLRLGSDGYTF
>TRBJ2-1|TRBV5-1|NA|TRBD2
TGCGCCAGCAGCTTGGCCGGAGGGCTAGCGGGAGGCCCCTCCTACAATGAGCAGTTCTTC
CASSLAGGLAGGPSYNEQFF
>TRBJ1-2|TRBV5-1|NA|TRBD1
TGCGCCAGCAGCTTGTCAGGGGGCAACTATGGCTACACCTTC
CASSLSGGNYGYTF
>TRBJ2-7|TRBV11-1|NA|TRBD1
TGTGCCAGCAGCGCAGACAGGGGGCCCTACGAGCAGTACTTC
CASSADRGPYEQYF
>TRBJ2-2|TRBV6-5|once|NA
TGTGCCAGCAGTTACTCATCCAGGATAAACGGGGAGCTGTTTTTT
CASSYSSRINGELFF
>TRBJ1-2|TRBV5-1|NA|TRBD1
TGCGCCAGTTCGGGACAGGGTAACTATGGCTACACCTTC
CASSGQGNYGYTF
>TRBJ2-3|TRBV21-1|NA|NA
TGTGCCAGCAGCAATTGGACTAGCGGGGGGTACACAGATACGCAGTATTTT
CASSNWTSGGYTDTQYF
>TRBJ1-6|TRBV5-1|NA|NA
TGCGCCAGCAGCTTGGAGGGAGATAATTCACCCCTCCACTTT
CASSLEGDNSPLHF
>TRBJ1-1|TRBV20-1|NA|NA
TGCAGTGCTATACTATCCGGGAAGGCTTTCTTT
CSAILSGKAFF
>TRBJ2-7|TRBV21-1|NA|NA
TGTGCCAGCAGCAAAGGTTCAGGAAAGGCTTACGAGCAGTACTTC
CASSKGSGKAYEQYF
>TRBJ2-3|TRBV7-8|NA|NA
TGTGCCAGCAGCTTACTGGTCTCTAGCGAGTCAGATACGCAGTATTTT
CASSLLVSSESDTQYF
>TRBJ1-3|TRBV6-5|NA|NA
TGTGCCAGCAGTTACGCGGGCTCTGGAAACACCATATATTTT
CASSYAGSGNTIYF
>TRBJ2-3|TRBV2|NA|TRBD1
TGTGCCAGCAGTACAGGGGTTGTGGATACGCAGTATTTT
CASSTGVVDTQYF
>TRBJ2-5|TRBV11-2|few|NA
TGTGCCAGCAGCTTAGAAGCTCCCCGGGACACGGAATACTTC
CASSLEAPRDTEYF
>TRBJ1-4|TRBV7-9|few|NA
TGTGCCAGCAGCCAACACGCAGCAACTAATGAAAAACTGTTTTTT
CASSQHAATNEKLFF
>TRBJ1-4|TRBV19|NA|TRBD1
TGTGCCAGTAGTGGACGGACAGGGAGGAACGAAAAACTGTTTTTT
CASSGRTGRNEKLFF
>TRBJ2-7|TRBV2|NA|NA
TGTGCCAGCAGCGACAGGACGTCCCACTACGAGCAGTACTTC
CASSDRTSHYEQYF
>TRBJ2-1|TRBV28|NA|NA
TGTGCCAGCAGTTTCTCAGGGGCCTACAATGAGCAGTTCTTC
CASSFSGAYNEQFF
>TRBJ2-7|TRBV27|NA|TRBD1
TGTGCCAGCAGTAAAGGGACAGGGGACTACGAGCAGTACTTC
CASSKGTGDYEQYF
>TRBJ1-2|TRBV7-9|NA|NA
TGTGCCAGCAGCCATGGAGACTATGGCTACACCTTC
CASSHGDYGYTF